A selection of T cell receptor beta chains follows, all from one sample in a study of tumor and adjacent non-tumor tissue in lung cancer. From the multiplex PCR reads, TCRdb called clonotypes with MiXCR, one entry per CDR3 protein. The table records tens of thousands of distinct CDR3 sequences, about two thirds of them present only once. Sequenced sample: lung tumor tissue. The receptors here all came from a woman aged 65 to 85 with non-small cell lung cancer. The CDR3 runs from the conserved cysteine through the conserved F or W. The D gene is left open where the match is weak. Size values are once, few and many counts, or a class for expanded clones, and some rows have none.

v_call,j_call,d_call,clone_size,cdr3_aa,cdr3_nt
TRBV28,TRBJ1-1,-,many,CASTTDTEAFF,TGTGCCAGCACCACGGACACTGAAGCTTTCTTT
TRBV28,TRBJ1-5,TRBD1,-,CASNFGRGTNQPQHF,TGTGCCAGCAATTTCGGCAGGGGGACGAATCAGCCCCAGCATTTT
TRBV5-1,TRBJ2-6,TRBD1,-,CASSPGQGVVISVLTF,TGCGCCAGCAGCCCAGGACAGGGGGTAGTAATTAGCGTCCTGACTTTC
TRBV4-1,TRBJ1-5,-,many,CASSQSILRGPQPQHF,TGCGCCAGCAGCCAAAGTATTTTAAGGGGTCCACAGCCCCAGCATTTT
TRBV12-3/TRBV12-4,TRBJ2-2,-,-,CARSLMRTATGELFF,TGTGCCAGGAGCTTAATGCGGACGGCTACCGGGGAGCTGTTTTTT
TRBV28,TRBJ1-4,-,many,CASISLTTNEKLFF,TGTGCCAGCATTAGCCTTACCACTAATGAAAAACTGTTTTTT
TRBV10-2,TRBJ2-1,TRBD2,-,CASSYTTSGSPNEQSF,TGCGCCAGCAGTTACACTACTAGCGGGAGTCCCAATGAGCAGTCCTTC
TRBV29-1,TRBJ2-1,-,-,CSVDGEFNEQLF,TGTAGCGTTGATGGGGAATTCAATGAGCAGCTCTTC
TRBV6-5,TRBJ2-7,-,-,CVSRAFLREEYF,TGTGTCAGTCGGGCCTTTCTCAGGGAAGAGTACTTC
TRBV6-6,TRBJ2-3,-,-,CASSYQGAHTNMQYF,TGTGCCAGCAGTTACCAAGGGGCTCACACAAATATGCAGTATTTT
TRBV6-5,TRBJ2-3,TRBD2,-,CASNYSTVLGRAADTQYF,TGTGCCAGCAATTACTCGACCGTCCTCGGGAGGGCCGCAGATACGCAGTATTTT